This T cell receptor beta chain was captured by sequencing in a study of response to subunit inactivated influenza vaccine. Trimming cost V 0 bases and J 0 bases, with 6 bases left between them. Germline V lookup: CDR1 LGHNA, CDR2 YSLEER. This CDR3 has 14 amino acids. TCRdb used MiXCR to reprocess the RT-PCR reads, holding one entry per CDR3 protein. The sample holds 600,000 to 700,000 distinct CDR3 sequences, less than 15% seen once. Sequenced material: PBMCs from blood, taken 14 days before vaccination. The gene calls are TRBV4-3 and TRBJ2-7; no definite D call. The TCR was taken from a man aged 50 or older who received an inactivated influenza vaccine. This CDR3 is CASSQDKYSYEQYF. The CDR3, as DNA: TGCGCCAGCAGCCAAGACAAGTACTCCTACGAGCAGTACTTC.